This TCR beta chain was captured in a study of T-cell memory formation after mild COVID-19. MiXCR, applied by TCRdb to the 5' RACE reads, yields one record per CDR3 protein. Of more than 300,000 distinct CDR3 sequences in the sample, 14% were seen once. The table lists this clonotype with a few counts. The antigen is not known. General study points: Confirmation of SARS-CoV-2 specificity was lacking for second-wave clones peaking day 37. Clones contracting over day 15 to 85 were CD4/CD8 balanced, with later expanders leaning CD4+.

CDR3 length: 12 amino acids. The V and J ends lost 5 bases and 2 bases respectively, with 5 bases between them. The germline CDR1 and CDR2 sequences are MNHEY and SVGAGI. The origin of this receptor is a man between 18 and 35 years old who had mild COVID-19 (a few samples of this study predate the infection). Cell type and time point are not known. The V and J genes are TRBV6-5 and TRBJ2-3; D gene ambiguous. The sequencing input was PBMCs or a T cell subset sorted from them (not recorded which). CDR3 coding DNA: TGTGCCAGCAGTACAGCCACAGATACGCAGTATTTT. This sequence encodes CASSTATDTQYF.